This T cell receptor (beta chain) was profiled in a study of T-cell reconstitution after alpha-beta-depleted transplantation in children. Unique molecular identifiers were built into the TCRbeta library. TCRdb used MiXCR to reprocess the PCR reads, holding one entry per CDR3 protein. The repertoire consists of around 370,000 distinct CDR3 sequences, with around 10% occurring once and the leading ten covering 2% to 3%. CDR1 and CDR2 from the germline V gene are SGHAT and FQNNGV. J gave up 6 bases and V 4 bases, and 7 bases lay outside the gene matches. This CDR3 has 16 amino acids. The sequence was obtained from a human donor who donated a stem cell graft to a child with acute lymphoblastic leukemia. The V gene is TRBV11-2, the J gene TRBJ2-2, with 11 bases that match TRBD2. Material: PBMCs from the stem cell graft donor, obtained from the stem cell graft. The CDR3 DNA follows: TGTGCCAGCAGCTCGTTAGCGGGAGGGTCGGCCGGGGAGCTGTTTTTT. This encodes CASSSLAGGSAGELFF.